This T cell receptor (beta chain) was captured by sequencing in a study of blood T cells in healthy people across ages. This clonotype was counted only a few times. With a J-beta primer mix and a sample-barcoded 5' primer, a second PCR ran about 7 to 12 cycles. TCRdb processed the 5' RACE reads anew with MiXCR; each CDR3 protein has one entry. The sample has about 900,000 distinct CDR3 sequences; roughly 48% are singletons. This CDR3 spans 11 amino acids. The V and J ends lost 8 bases and 9 bases respectively, with 12 bases between them. Germline values: CDR1 MNHEY, CDR2 SMNVEV (reference sequence). Healthy Caucasian individuals from Russia aged 6 to 90 were enrolled as donors. Peripheral blood, around 10 milliliters per donor, was collected.

Specimen: blood. The chain carries TRBV27 and TRBJ2-3, with D maybe TRBD2 (6 bases). This TCR came from a man aged 25-45 years in good health. The CDR3 sequence is CASGGALTQYF. Written as DNA, the CDR3 is TGTGCCAGCGGAGGGGCTCTAACGCAGTATTTT.